Listed below are T cell receptor beta chains from one sample, sequenced in a study of shared clonotypes between healthy human individuals. Method: immunoSEQ multiplex PCR; TCRdb's copy keeps in-frame clones and lacks some. The table includes about half a million clones, approximately 82% detected once. Sequencing was carried out using PBMCs. Receptor source: a woman aged 35 to 49 in good health. Some clones in this sample may be carry-over from other donors' samples. Each CDR3 is given with its conserved first and last residue. The D gene is left open where the match is weak. Clone sizes are given selectively: once, few, many, or a class where the clone is expanded.

J gene: TRBJ1-4; V gene: TRBV5-1; D gene: NA; clone size: NA; CDR3 protein: CASRRGYGINEKLFF; CDR3 DNA: TGCGCCAGCAGGAGGGGGTATGGAATTAATGAAAAACTGTTTTTT
J gene: TRBJ1-1; V gene: TRBV27; D gene: NA; clone size: NA; CDR3 protein: CASRDAGNTEAFF; CDR3 DNA: TGTGCCAGCCGGGACGCTGGGAACACTGAAGCTTTCTTT
J gene: TRBJ1-1; V gene: TRBV2; D gene: NA; clone size: NA; CDR3 protein: CASSEDRWNTEAFF; CDR3 DNA: TGTGCCAGCAGTGAAGACAGATGGAACACTGAAGCTTTCTTT
J gene: TRBJ2-7; V gene: TRBV28; D gene: NA; clone size: NA; CDR3 protein: CASSRRLVHEQYF; CDR3 DNA: TGTGCCAGCAGTCGCCGACTAGTCCACGAGCAGTACTTC
J gene: TRBJ2-1; V gene: TRBV5-4; D gene: NA; clone size: once; CDR3 protein: CASIPSRDRYNEQFF; CDR3 DNA: TGTGCCAGCATCCCATCCAGGGACCGATACAATGAGCAGTTCTTC
J gene: TRBJ1-5; V gene: TRBV7-8; D gene: NA; clone size: few; CDR3 protein: CASSLARVQPQHF; CDR3 DNA: TGTGCCAGCAGCTTAGCGAGGGTCCAGCCCCAGCATTTT
J gene: TRBJ2-1; V gene: TRBV11-2; D gene: TRBD2; clone size: NA; CDR3 protein: CASSLGRLAAGNEQFF; CDR3 DNA: TGTGCCAGCAGCTTAGGACGGCTAGCGGCAGGTAATGAGCAGTTCTTC
J gene: TRBJ2-7; V gene: TRBV7-2; D gene: TRBD2; clone size: NA; CDR3 protein: CASSSTSGSSYEQYF; CDR3 DNA: TGTGCCAGCAGCTCAACTAGCGGCAGCTCCTACGAGCAGTACTTC
J gene: TRBJ2-7; V gene: TRBV28; D gene: TRBD2; clone size: NA; CDR3 protein: CASSPMGLAGVYEQYF; CDR3 DNA: TGTGCCAGCAGTCCTATGGGACTAGCGGGGGTCTACGAGCAGTACTTC
J gene: TRBJ2-2; V gene: TRBV4-2; D gene: TRBD2; clone size: once; CDR3 protein: CASSQGSSGSFGGELFF; CDR3 DNA: TGTGCCAGCAGCCAAGGGAGTAGCGGGAGTTTCGGCGGGGAGCTGTTTTTT
J gene: TRBJ2-5; V gene: TRBV30; D gene: TRBD2; clone size: NA; CDR3 protein: CAWSGKAGARLETQYF; CDR3 DNA: TGTGCCTGGAGTGGAAAAGCGGGAGCGCGGTTGGAGACCCAGTACTTC
J gene: TRBJ2-7; V gene: TRBV7-2; D gene: TRBD1; clone size: NA; CDR3 protein: CASSFRQGVHEQYF; CDR3 DNA: TGTGCCAGCAGCTTCCGGCAGGGGGTCCACGAGCAGTACTTC
J gene: TRBJ2-7; V gene: TRBV7-7; D gene: NA; clone size: once; CDR3 protein: CASSPDWASYEQYF; CDR3 DNA: TGTGCTAGCAGCCCGGACTGGGCCTCCTACGAGCAGTACTTC
J gene: TRBJ2-5; V gene: TRBV15; D gene: NA; clone size: many; CDR3 protein: CATSREEETQYF; CDR3 DNA: TGTGCCACCAGCAGAGAGGAAGAGACCCAGTACTTC
J gene: TRBJ2-3; V gene: TRBV5-4; D gene: TRBD2; clone size: many; CDR3 protein: CASSLGTSGRADTQYF; CDR3 DNA: TGTGCCAGCAGCTTGGGGACTAGCGGGAGGGCAGATACGCAGTATTTT
J gene: TRBJ1-3; V gene: TRBV28; D gene: NA; clone size: NA; CDR3 protein: CASSLSAPSGNTIYF; CDR3 DNA: TGTGCCAGCAGTTTATCCGCCCCCTCTGGAAACACCATATATTTT
J gene: TRBJ2-7; V gene: TRBV5-1; D gene: TRBD1; clone size: NA; CDR3 protein: CASSNQGASEQYF; CDR3 DNA: TGCGCCAGCAGTAACCAGGGGGCGAGTGAGCAGTACTTC
J gene: TRBJ2-5; V gene: TRBV11-2; D gene: NA; clone size: NA; CDR3 protein: CASSYGPPREQYF; CDR3 DNA: TGTGCCAGCAGTTATGGGCCGCCTAGGGAGCAGTACTTC
J gene: TRBJ1-1; V gene: TRBV30; D gene: TRBD1; clone size: NA; CDR3 protein: CAWSVGGGKAEAFF; CDR3 DNA: TGTGCCTGGAGTGTAGGAGGGGGCAAGGCTGAAGCTTTCTTT
J gene: TRBJ2-3; V gene: TRBV15; D gene: TRBD2; clone size: few; CDR3 protein: CATSRDAGGSSRDTQYF; CDR3 DNA: TGTGCCACCAGCAGAGACGCGGGAGGGTCATCGCGGGATACGCAGTATTTT
J gene: TRBJ2-7; V gene: TRBV6-6; D gene: NA; clone size: NA; CDR3 protein: CASSSLGPPSSYEQYF; CDR3 DNA: TGTGCCAGCAGTTCCTTAGGGCCCCCTAGCTCCTACGAGCAGTACTTC
J gene: TRBJ2-5; V gene: TRBV18; D gene: NA; clone size: NA; CDR3 protein: CASSPVVSRETQYF; CDR3 DNA: TGTGCCAGCTCACCAGTCGTCAGTCGGGAGACCCAGTACTTC
J gene: TRBJ2-6; V gene: TRBV2; D gene: NA; clone size: once; CDR3 protein: CASSAGHAQGISGANVLTF; CDR3 DNA: TGTGCCAGCAGTGCGGGGCACGCCCAAGGGATCTCTGGGGCCAACGTCCTGACTTTC
J gene: TRBJ1-2; V gene: TRBV28; D gene: NA; clone size: NA; CDR3 protein: CASSRTALANYGYTF; CDR3 DNA: TGTGCCAGCAGCCGGACAGCGCTAGCTAACTATGGCTACACCTTC
J gene: TRBJ2-5; V gene: TRBV18; D gene: TRBD1; clone size: NA; CDR3 protein: CASSPSTGAETQYF; CDR3 DNA: TGTGCCAGCTCACCATCGACAGGGGCGGAGACCCAGTACTTC
J gene: TRBJ2-3; V gene: TRBV11-2; D gene: TRBD1; clone size: NA; CDR3 protein: CASSLLGDRVTDTQYF; CDR3 DNA: TGTGCCAGCAGCTTACTAGGGGACAGGGTGACAGATACGCAGTATTTT
J gene: TRBJ1-5; V gene: TRBV7-8; D gene: NA; clone size: once; CDR3 protein: CASSLAGGHSNQPQHF; CDR3 DNA: TGTGCCAGCAGCTTAGCGGGGGGACATAGCAATCAGCCCCAGCATTTT
J gene: TRBJ1-2; V gene: TRBV4-1; D gene: NA; clone size: few; CDR3 protein: CASSQDQRGRYGYTF; CDR3 DNA: TGCGCCAGCAGCCAAGATCAAAGGGGCCGTTATGGCTACACCTTC
J gene: TRBJ2-3; V gene: TRBV29-1; D gene: NA; clone size: NA; CDR3 protein: CSVDHGRYTDTQYF; CDR3 DNA: TGCAGCGTTGATCACGGGCGGTACACAGATACGCAGTATTTT
J gene: TRBJ1-5; V gene: TRBV30; D gene: TRBD1; clone size: few; CDR3 protein: CAWSVSGGPSSNQPQHF; CDR3 DNA: TGTGCCTGGAGTGTATCAGGGGGCCCCTCGAGCAATCAGCCCCAGCATTTT
J gene: TRBJ1-2; V gene: TRBV7-2; D gene: NA; clone size: NA; CDR3 protein: CASSLAPVGDGYTF; CDR3 DNA: TGTGCCAGCAGCTTGGCCCCGGTGGGGGATGGCTACACCTTC
J gene: TRBJ1-4; V gene: TRBV7-2; D gene: NA; clone size: NA; CDR3 protein: CASSLTPGVNEKLFF; CDR3 DNA: TGTGCCAGCAGCTTAACCCCCGGGGTTAATGAAAAACTGTTTTTT
J gene: TRBJ1-1; V gene: TRBV2; D gene: NA; clone size: many; CDR3 protein: CASTTGLDEAFF; CDR3 DNA: TGTGCCAGCACAACGGGCCTAGATGAAGCTTTCTTT
J gene: TRBJ2-2; V gene: TRBV2; D gene: NA; clone size: few; CDR3 protein: CASSAQLTGELFF; CDR3 DNA: TGTGCCAGCAGTGCCCAGCTCACCGGGGAGCTGTTTTTT
J gene: TRBJ2-3; V gene: TRBV28; D gene: NA; clone size: NA; CDR3 protein: CASSLPYSGNTDTQYF; CDR3 DNA: TGTGCCAGCAGTTTACCCTACTCGGGAAACACAGATACGCAGTATTTT
J gene: TRBJ2-1; V gene: TRBV10-3; D gene: TRBD2; clone size: NA; CDR3 protein: CAIRGGSHNEQFF; CDR3 DNA: TGTGCCATCAGAGGCGGGAGCCACAATGAGCAGTTCTTC
J gene: TRBJ2-5; V gene: TRBV15; D gene: NA; clone size: NA; CDR3 protein: CATSRVASEETQYF; CDR3 DNA: TGTGCCACCAGCAGAGTGGCCAGCGAAGAGACCCAGTACTTC
J gene: TRBJ2-7; V gene: TRBV7-8; D gene: TRBD2; clone size: NA; CDR3 protein: CASSPDQAGVFHEQYF; CDR3 DNA: TGTGCCAGCAGCCCGGATCAGGCGGGAGTATTCCACGAGCAGTACTTC
J gene: TRBJ2-7; V gene: TRBV4-3; D gene: NA; clone size: many; CDR3 protein: CASSQDLGPYEQYF; CDR3 DNA: TGCGCCAGCAGCCAAGATCTCGGACCCTACGAGCAGTACTTC
J gene: TRBJ2-5; V gene: TRBV29-1; D gene: NA; clone size: NA; CDR3 protein: CSVDLASLQETQYF; CDR3 DNA: TGCAGCGTTGACCTGGCTAGCCTCCAAGAGACCCAGTACTTC
J gene: TRBJ2-5; V gene: TRBV27; D gene: NA; clone size: once; CDR3 protein: CASSLWGRETQYF; CDR3 DNA: TGTGCCAGCAGTTTATGGGGGAGGGAGACCCAGTACTTC
J gene: TRBJ2-7; V gene: TRBV7-9; D gene: NA; clone size: NA; CDR3 protein: CASSAAGYEQYF; CDR3 DNA: TGTGCCAGCAGCGCGGCGGGGTACGAGCAGTACTTC
J gene: TRBJ2-2; V gene: TRBV7-2; D gene: NA; clone size: many; CDR3 protein: CASSFNRGGTGELFF; CDR3 DNA: TGTGCCAGCAGCTTCAACAGGGGAGGCACCGGGGAGCTGTTTTTT
J gene: TRBJ2-7; V gene: TRBV7-8; D gene: NA; clone size: NA; CDR3 protein: CASSLGGFSYEQYF; CDR3 DNA: TGTGCCAGCAGCTTAGGTGGGTTCTCCTACGAGCAGTACTTC
J gene: TRBJ2-4; V gene: TRBV6-1; D gene: NA; clone size: few; CDR3 protein: CASSEVPDPRQNIQYF; CDR3 DNA: TGTGCCAGCAGTGAAGTTCCAGATCCCCGGCAAAACATTCAGTACTTC